These 28 T cell receptor beta chains came from one sample sequenced in a study of blood T cells in healthy people across ages. Primed by a sample-barcoded 5' primer and a J-beta primer mix, a second PCR proceeded for about 6 to 12 cycles. MiXCR, run by TCRdb on the 5' RACE reads, gives a single entry per CDR3 protein. The sample has roughly 790,000 distinct CDR3 sequences, 43% seen once. The sample taken for sequencing was blood. The receptors here all came from a woman between 55 and 75 years old in good health.

The chain links TRBV12-3 or TRBV12-4 to TRBJ2-7; D could derive from TRBD1 or TRBD2 (6 bases each). This CDR3 is built from 14 residues. Between the trimmed V and J ends, which lost 6 bases and 4 bases, there was a span of 16 bases. In DNA, the CDR3 is TGTGCCAGCAGCTACAGGGACTCTAGGTACGAGCAGTACTTC. Translated, it gives CASSYRDSRYEQYF.

This chain uses TRBV20-1 with TRBJ2-1; TRBD2 might be the D (6 bases). Germline loops: CDR1 DFQATT, CDR2 SNEGSKA (reference sequence). This CDR3 has 15 residues. Trimming took off 0 bases at V and 5 bases at J, with 14 bases between the two ends. As DNA, the CDR3 is TGCAGTGCTAGAGATCCGGCAGGAGGGAACAATGAGCAGTTCTTC. Amino acid sequence: CSARDPAGGNNEQFF.

The J gene is TRBJ1-5, the V gene TRBV20-1; TRBD1 is a possible D gene (5 bases). Germline-derived CDR1 and CDR2 are DFQATT and SNEGSKA (reference sequence). Trimming stripped 2 bases from V and 3 bases from J, with 8 bases between. The CDR3 loop spans 13 amino acids. CDR3 in amino acids: CSARRGLNQPQHF. In DNA, the CDR3 is TGCAGTGCTAGAAGGGGCCTCAATCAGCCCCAGCATTTT.

This clonotype was detected only a few times. V usage is TRBV18 and J usage is TRBJ2-6; 8 nucleotides match TRBD1. This CDR3 contains 16 residues. Germline trimming cut 11 bases from V and 0 bases from J; bases unmatched to any gene: 9. CDR1 and CDR2 (germline): KGHSH, LQKENI. CDR3 in amino acids: CASAQGASSGANVLTF. As DNA, the CDR3 is TGTGCCTCAGCCCAGGGGGCGAGCTCTGGGGCCAACGTCCTGACTTTC.

This clonotype turned up a few times. The V call is TRBV20-1, the J call TRBJ2-1; 10 positions agree with TRBD2. Germline values: CDR1 DFQATT, CDR2 SNEGSKA (reference sequence). The CDR3 totals 13 residues. V dropped 7 bases and J dropped 9; count of bases not matched to a gene: 9. The CDR3 reads CSGQREGRGEQFF. CDR3 coding DNA: TGCAGTGGCCAGCGGGAGGGCCGCGGTGAGCAGTTCTTC.

The chain has TRBV6-5 and TRBJ2-2; 7 bases map to TRBD1. Germline values: CDR1 MNHEY, CDR2 SVGAGI. The ends lost 6 bases at V and 4 bases at J; junction bases unmatched: 5. The CDR3 totals 14 residues. The CDR3 sequence is CASSRDRATGELFF. CDR3 nucleotide sequence: TGTGCCAGCAGCCGAGACAGGGCCACCGGGGAGCTGTTTTTT.

This clonotype showed up just a few times. V is TRBV20-1 and J is TRBJ2-3; 15 bases are a match to TRBD2. CDR3 length equals 16 residues. Germline values: CDR1 DFQATT, CDR2 SNEGSKA (reference sequence). V lost 3 bases, J lost 6 bases, and 7 bases stayed unmatched. Here the CDR3 reads CSASRTSGGAFDTQYF. In DNA, the CDR3 is TGCAGTGCTAGTCGGACTAGCGGGGGGGCATTTGATACGCAGTATTTT.

The chain recombines TRBV20-1 with TRBJ2-3; 14 bases match TRBD2. The V gene end was trimmed by 6 bases and the J gene end by 2 bases; junction bases not matched to a gene: 4. The CDR3 has 15 amino acids. Germline V gene lookup returns CDR1 DFQATT and CDR2 SNEGSKA (reference sequence). The DNA of the CDR3 is TGCAGTGCGACTAGCGGGGGGGGCAACACAGATACGCAGTATTTT. It specifies CSATSGGGNTDTQYF.

The CDR3 coding sequence is TGTGCCAGCAGCGTAGGAGGACAGGGCTTCGGAAGGGACGAGCAGTACTTC. Translation gives CASSVGGQGFGRDEQYF. J is TRBJ2-7 and V is TRBV9, with 8 nucleotides matching TRBD1. CDR3 length equals 17 residues. The junction had 13 bases not matched to a gene; V was cut back by 0 bases and J by 5 bases. Germline CDR1 and CDR2: SGDLS and YYNGEE. The complete variable domain, with remaining parts taken from reference TRBV9 and TRBJ2-7, reads DSGVTQTPKHLITATGQRVTLRCSPRSGDLSVYWYQQSLDQGLQFLIQYYNGEERAKGNILERFSAQQFPDLHSELNLSSLELGDSALYFCASSVGGQGFGRDEQYFGPGTRLTVT.

The chain has TRBV24-1 and TRBJ2-4, with 9 bases matching TRBD1. CDR3 length equals 13 residues. V gave up 6 bases and J gave up 13 bases; unmatched junction bases: 9. Germline V lookup: CDR1 KGHDR, CDR2 SFDVKD. The CDR3 sequence: CATSHPGQGAQYF. In DNA, the CDR3 is TGTGCCACCAGTCATCCGGGACAGGGAGCCCAGTACTTC.

The chain carries TRBV12-3 or TRBV12-4 and TRBJ2-1, with 7 bases aligning to TRBD1. The J call may be faulty, since TRBJ2-7 better matches the DNA end. This CDR3 has 15 residues. The CDR3 region has the DNA TGTGCCAGCAGTTTAGAGGGGACAGCTTACAATGAGCAGTACTTC. As protein: CASSLEGTAYNEQYF.

This clonotype was counted once. The rearrangement links TRBV28 to TRBJ2-7; TRBD1 matches at 9 bases. The length of the CDR3 is 13 residues. Germline lookup yields CDR1 MDHEN and CDR2 SYDVKM. Germline trimming cut 5 bases from V and 9 bases from J; bases unmatched to any gene: 8. The CDR3 DNA reads TGTGCCAGCAGTGCCGGGACAGGGCTCGGGCAGTACTTC. It is translated as CASSAGTGLGQYF.

This clonotype has a handful of counts. This chain links TRBV20-1 with TRBJ1-1; tentative D call: TRBD1 (6 bases). The CDR3 runs to 15 residues. Per germline, CDR1 DFQATT and CDR2 SNEGSKA (reference sequence). V dropped 6 bases and J dropped 4 bases, with 21 bases sitting between them. This CDR3 is CSAEDSGGKATEAFF. DNA of the CDR3: TGCAGTGCCGAGGACTCGGGGGGCAAGGCCACTGAAGCTTTCTTT.

The chain carries TRBV10-3 and TRBJ2-5; tentative D call: TRBD2 (5 bases). Between the trimmed V and J ends, which lost 7 bases and 6 bases, there was a span of 18 bases. This CDR3 has 14 amino acids. Germline V gene data show CDR1 as ENHRY and CDR2 as SYGVKD. CDR3 bases: TGTGCCATCACGGGATCCTTGGAATGGCAGACCCAGTACTTC. It yields the protein CAITGSLEWQTQYF.

This chain uses TRBV6-5 with TRBJ2-5, with D perhaps TRBD1 (6 bases). Between the trimmed V and J ends, which lost 4 bases and 2 bases, there was a span of 20 bases. The germline V gene has CDR1 MNHEY and CDR2 SVGAGI. CDR3 length: 17 residues. The CDR3 DNA follows: TGTGCCAGCAGTTCCCCTCCGGGCAGGGGTGTGCAAGAGACCCAGTACTTC. Its protein product is CASSSPPGRGVQETQYF.

DNA of the CDR3: TGTGCCAGCAGCAAAGAGCCCCCGAGGGGTTCCTACGAGCAGTACTTC. Translated, it gives CASSKEPPRGSYEQYF. J is TRBJ2-7 and V is TRBV21-1. TRBV21-1 is a recognized pseudogene. CDR3 length equals 16 residues.

This chain connects TRBV3-1 to TRBJ1-5; D is undetermined. Per the germline V gene, CDR1 is LGHDT and CDR2 is YNNKEL (reference sequence). The CDR3 loop spans 13 amino acids. Trimming took off 3 bases at V and 6 bases at J, with 9 bases between the two ends. Written as DNA, the CDR3 is TGTGCCAGCAGCCAGGCCGCAAGTCAGCCCCAGCATTTT. It codes for CASSQAASQPQHF.

Note on this clonotype: Mismatch with germline at one junction end may stem from a read error. V is TRBV28 and J is TRBJ1-2; D gene uncertain. The CDR3 is 12 residues long. The V gene's germline CDR1 is MDHEN and CDR2 SYDVKM. The CDR3 reads CASKASNYDYTF. The CDR3 nucleotides are TGTGCCAGCAAAGCCAGTAACTATGACTACACCTTC.

The rearrangement uses TRBV6-1 and TRBJ1-1; D is uncertain. The CDR3 sequence is 15 residues long. The germline V gene encodes CDR1 MNHNS and CDR2 SASEGT. Trimming removed 6 bases at V and 3 bases at J, with 17 bases between. CDR3 bases: TGTGCCAGCAGCGGCTCAGCGAACTGGGACACTGAAGCTTTCTTT. Its translation: CASSGSANWDTEAFF.

This clonotype was detected ten times or more. The V and J genes are TRBV7-2 and TRBJ2-3; tentatively, D is TRBD1 or TRBD2 (5 bases each). This CDR3 contains 15 residues. V lost 1 base and J lost 2, with 10 bases in between. Per germline, CDR1 SGHTA and CDR2 FQGNSA. The CDR3 DNA is TGTGCCAGCAGCTTAGTGGGGGTCTACACAGATACGCAGTATTTT. It is translated as CASSLVGVYTDTQYF.

This chain joins TRBV7-8 and TRBJ2-7; weak D call: TRBD2 (6 bases). This CDR3 comprises 15 residues. The V gene's germline CDR1 is SGHVS and CDR2 FQNEAQ. V dropped 5 bases and J dropped 4 bases, with 18 bases sitting between them. CDR3 nucleotide sequence: TGTGCCAGCAGCATAAGAGCGGTTGGGGGGTACGAGCAGTACTTC. Protein: CASSIRAVGGYEQYF.

This chain uses TRBV20-1 with TRBJ2-5; unclear D gene. Germline CDR1 DFQATT, CDR2 SNEGSKA (reference sequence). Trimming took off 4 bases at V and 0 bases at J, with 6 bases between the two ends. This CDR3 comprises 12 residues. The CDR3 DNA reads TGCAGTGCTAAAACTAACCAAGAGACCCAGTACTTC. It translates to CSAKTNQETQYF.

The chain carries TRBV7-3 and TRBJ2-1, with a tentative D call TRBD2 (5 bases). This CDR3 has 14 amino acids. V lost 0 bases and J 9 bases, leaving 12 bases between the germline ends. Germline values: CDR1 SGHTA, CDR2 FQGTGA. CDR3 sequence reads: CASSLTHLGSEQFF. The CDR3 DNA follows: TGTGCCAGCAGCTTAACCCACCTAGGGAGTGAGCAGTTCTTC.

The chain links TRBV9 to TRBJ2-5; D gene ambiguous. Germline V gives CDR1 SGDLS, CDR2 YYNGEE. CDR3 length: 15 amino acids. Deletions cut 6 bases from V and 4 bases from J, with 19 bases between. The CDR3 loop is CASNPQGLSPETQYF. The CDR3 bases are TGTGCCAGCAACCCCCAAGGGCTTTCCCCAGAGACCCAGTACTTC.

The chain uses TRBV5-1 and TRBJ2-1, with 11 bases lining up with TRBD2. There are 18 residues in the CDR3. Germline loops: CDR1 SGHRS, CDR2 YFSETQ. J gave up 0 bases and V 0 bases, and 5 bases lay outside the gene matches. The CDR3 region has the DNA TGCGCCAGCAGCTTGGAGACTAGCGGGACTTACTCCTACAATGAGCAGTTCTTC. This translates into CASSLETSGTYSYNEQFF.

Comment on this clonotype: This may come from a read error, since a much larger clone is one base off. The rearrangement uses TRBV5-1 and TRBJ2-1; 8 nucleotides line up with TRBD2. Germline CDR1 SGHRS, CDR2 YFSETQ. V was pared by 2 bases and J by 9 bases, with 10 bases of the junction left unmatched. The CDR3 is 15 residues long. For the CDR3, the DNA is TGCGCCAGCAGCTTCAGCCCAGCGGGAGAGGGTGAGCAGTTCTTC. Amino acids: CASSFSPAGEGEQFF.

The chain couples TRBV7-2 to TRBJ2-7, with TRBD1 matching over 8 bases. Germline V gene data show CDR1 as SGHTA and CDR2 as FQGNSA. With 3 bases clipped from V and 1 base from J, the junction kept 11 bases outside the gene matches. The CDR3 has 17 residues. CDR3 sequence: CASSLKSGGFTSYEQYF. DNA of the CDR3: TGTGCCAGCAGCTTGAAATCAGGGGGCTTTACATCCTACGAGCAGTACTTC.

This clonotype was observed a few times. The chain's CDR3 is CAISESGGAVRGYTF. DNA for the CDR3: TGTGCCATCAGTGAGTCGGGGGGCGCAGTTCGGGGCTACACCTTC. The rearrangement uses TRBV10-3 and TRBJ1-2; a possible D gene is TRBD1 (6 bases). Germline loops: CDR1 ENHRY, CDR2 SYGVKD. The CDR3 is made up of 15 amino acids. Deletions cut 0 bases from V and 8 bases from J, with 16 bases between.